The 7 T cell receptor beta chains below were found in one sample sequenced in a study of blood T cell repertoires in COVID-19. TCRdb keeps only in-frame clones here, not all; method: immunoSEQ multiplex PCR. The table lists roughly 400,000 clones, approximately 92% of them singletons. Sequenced: PBMCs or T cells enriched from blood (not recorded which). The receptors originated from a man younger than 45 who had recovered from COVID-19.

The chain recombines TRBV9 with TRBJ2-2; the match to TRBD2 covers 9 bases. Trimming cost V 0 bases and J 7 bases; bases outside gene matches: 4. CDR1 and CDR2 from the germline V gene are SGDLS and YYNGEE. The CDR3 loop spans 15 amino acids. The CDR3 reads CASSVVAGGIGELFF. In DNA form, the CDR3 reads TGTGCCAGCAGCGTAGTTGCGGGAGGGATCGGGGAGCTGTTTTTT.

V gene TRBV5-6 combines with J gene TRBJ2-7; D may be TRBD1 (5 bases). Trimming removed 3 bases from V and 2 bases from J, with 15 bases in between. The CDR3 has 15 residues. The germline CDR1 and CDR2 sequences are SGHDT and YYEEEE. The CDR3: CASSWGGRDPYEQYF. CDR3 nucleotide sequence: TGTGCCAGCAGCTGGGGCGGCCGAGATCCCTACGAGCAGTACTTC.

This clone was detected once. The chain combines TRBV24-1 with TRBJ2-3; maybe TRBD1 (5 bases). The CDR3 contains 16 residues. The V gene lost 5 bases and the J gene lost 0 bases, with 14 bases spanning the gap. Germline CDR1 reads KGHDR; CDR2 reads SFDVKD. The CDR3 DNA sequence: TGTGCCACCAGTGGTCCTAGGGGTTCAAGCACAGATACGCAGTATTTT. Translated: CATSGPRGSSTDTQYF.

The chain carries TRBV2 and TRBJ2-7; TRBD2 agrees at 7 bases. Per the germline V gene, CDR1 is SNHLY and CDR2 is FYNNEI. The V gene end was trimmed by 3 bases and the J gene end by 9 bases; junction bases not matched to a gene: 5. The CDR3 sequence is 12 residues long. CDR3 in amino acids: CASSDRTRTQYF. The CDR3 DNA follows: TGTGCCAGCAGTGATAGGACTAGAACGCAGTACTTC.

This clone was detected only a few times. The chain has TRBV5-1 and TRBJ2-1; 12 positions agree with TRBD2. The CDR3 runs 14 residues. CDR1 is SGHRS and CDR2 is YFSETQ in the germline V gene. V trimming: 7 bases; J trimming: 8 bases; junction bases outside the gene matches: 7. CDR3 in DNA: TGCGCCAGCCGAAAGACTAGCGGGAGCTATGAGCAGTTCTTC. It encodes CASRKTSGSYEQFF.

The V gene is TRBV5-4, the J gene TRBJ2-7; TRBD1 might be the D (5 bases). CDR3 length equals 13 residues. CDR1 SGHNT and CDR2 YYREEE come from the germline V gene (reference sequence). Trimming left V 4 bases short and J 0 bases short, with 8 bases between. In DNA form, the CDR3 reads TGTGCCAGCAGCATGGACACCTCCTACGAGCAGTACTTC. It yields the protein CASSMDTSYEQYF. Variable domain in full (rest from reference TRBV5-4 and TRBJ2-7): ETGVTQSPTHLIKTRGQQVTLRCSSQSGHNTVSWYQQALGQGPQFIFQYYREEENGRGNFPPRFSGLQFPNYSSELNVNALELDDSALYLCASSMDTSYEQYFGPGTRLTVT.

The genes are TRBV5-1 and TRBJ2-2; the D is unclear. The CDR3 is made up of 15 amino acids. In germline, CDR1 is SGHRS, CDR2 YFSETQ. Trimming cost V 5 bases and J 4 bases, with 15 bases left between them. DNA for the CDR3: TGCGCCAGCAGTTCGGCGGCCCCCGGCACCGGGGAGCTGTTTTTT. This encodes CASSSAAPGTGELFF.